The rows below give T cell receptor beta chains drawn from one sample of a study of T cell responses to AZD1222 COVID-19 vaccine. The assay was immunoSEQ multiplex PCR, and TCRdb's table has in-frame clones only and misses some. The sample carries over 85,000 clones, 86% recorded once. Sequenced here: peripheral blood, sampled on day 0 of AZD1222 vaccination. The receptors come from an adult in good health. Each CDR3 is given with its conserved first and last residue. Fields, in order: J gene, clone size, V gene, D gene, CDR3 protein, CDR3 DNA. D genes are given only for firm matches. Clone size is not always given. Where it is, it says once, few, many or a class for expanded clones.

j_gene: TRBJ1-1
abundance: .
v_gene: TRBV7-2
d_gene: .
CDR3aa: CASSLVRLVNTEAFF
CDR3nt: TGTGCCAGCAGCTTAGTCAGGCTGGTGAACACTGAAGCTTTCTTT

j_gene: TRBJ2-7
abundance: .
v_gene: TRBV7-9
d_gene: .
CDR3aa: CASSSTVSSYEQYF
CDR3nt: TGTGCCAGCAGCTCCACAGTTTCCTCCTACGAGCAGTACTTC

j_gene: TRBJ1-1
abundance: .
v_gene: TRBV5-6
d_gene: TRBD1
CDR3aa: CASSVNRGTAFF
CDR3nt: TGTGCCAGCAGCGTAAACAGGGGTACGGCTTTCTTT

j_gene: TRBJ2-7
abundance: .
v_gene: TRBV4-1
d_gene: .
CDR3aa: CARRRPGPLRDEQYF
CDR3nt: TGCGCCCGCCGCCGTCCGGGACCCCTAAGAGACGAGCAGTACTTC

j_gene: TRBJ2-5
abundance: .
v_gene: TRBV28
d_gene: .
CDR3aa: CASSFRGAVGETQYF
CDR3nt: TGTGCCAGCAGTTTTAGGGGGGCGGTTGGAGAGACCCAGTACTTC

j_gene: TRBJ1-5
abundance: .
v_gene: TRBV30
d_gene: .
CDR3aa: CAWSVEGDQPQHF
CDR3nt: TGTGCCTGGAGTGTAGAGGGGGATCAGCCCCAGCATTTT

j_gene: TRBJ1-1
abundance: .
v_gene: TRBV28
d_gene: TRBD1
CDR3aa: CASRPPGGYTEAFF
CDR3nt: TGTGCCAGCAGGCCTCCAGGGGGATACACTGAAGCTTTCTTT

j_gene: TRBJ2-2
abundance: once
v_gene: TRBV11-2
d_gene: .
CDR3aa: CASSFTQGTGELFF
CDR3nt: TGTGCCAGCAGCTTCACCCAGGGCACCGGGGAGCTGTTTTTT

j_gene: TRBJ2-7
abundance: .
v_gene: TRBV9
d_gene: .
CDR3aa: CASSVGPLGGAGEQYF
CDR3nt: TGTGCCAGCAGCGTAGGCCCTTTAGGGGGGGCAGGCGAGCAGTACTTC

j_gene: TRBJ2-1
abundance: .
v_gene: TRBV30
d_gene: .
CDR3aa: CAWRKSASGTWNEQFF
CDR3nt: TGTGCCTGGAGGAAGTCTGCGTCGGGAACGTGGAATGAGCAGTTCTTC

j_gene: TRBJ1-5
abundance: few
v_gene: TRBV5-6
d_gene: .
CDR3aa: CASSLVDQPQHF
CDR3nt: TGTGCCAGCAGCTTGGTGGATCAGCCCCAGCATTTT

j_gene: TRBJ1-2
abundance: once
v_gene: TRBV12-3/TRBV12-4
d_gene: .
CDR3aa: CASSLSTAYGYTF
CDR3nt: TGTGCCAGCAGTTTATCAACGGCCTATGGCTACACCTTC

j_gene: TRBJ2-7
abundance: .
v_gene: TRBV6-4
d_gene: TRBD1
CDR3aa: CASRRTGCEQYF
CDR3nt: TGTGCCAGCAGACGGACAGGGTGCGAGCAGTACTTC

j_gene: TRBJ1-2
abundance: once
v_gene: TRBV9
d_gene: .
CDR3aa: CASSVGSRGSGYTF
CDR3nt: TGTGCCAGCAGCGTAGGCAGCAGGGGCTCTGGCTACACCTTC

j_gene: TRBJ1-2
abundance: .
v_gene: TRBV5-4
d_gene: .
CDR3aa: CASSLMSGIPGTNYGYTF
CDR3nt: TGTGCCAGCAGCTTGATGAGCGGCATCCCCGGGACTAACTATGGCTACACCTTC

j_gene: TRBJ2-5
abundance: .
v_gene: TRBV25-1
d_gene: TRBD1
CDR3aa: CASSGTGQETQYF
CDR3nt: TGTGCCAGCAGTGGGACAGGGCAGGAGACCCAGTACTTC

j_gene: TRBJ2-1
abundance: .
v_gene: TRBV9
d_gene: .
CDR3aa: CASSVGTNEQFF
CDR3nt: TGTGCCAGCAGCGTAGGGACCAATGAGCAGTTCTTC

j_gene: TRBJ1-2
abundance: .
v_gene: TRBV6-2/TRBV6-3
d_gene: .
CDR3aa: CASSVIQGYGYTF
CDR3nt: TGTGCCAGCAGCGTGATACAGGGCTATGGCTACACCTTC

j_gene: TRBJ2-1
abundance: .
v_gene: TRBV5-1
d_gene: TRBD1
CDR3aa: CASRSPGGFNEQFF
CDR3nt: TGCGCCAGCAGATCCCCAGGGGGCTTCAATGAGCAGTTCTTC

j_gene: TRBJ1-3
abundance: few
v_gene: TRBV30
d_gene: .
CDR3aa: CASRGNSGNTIYF
CDR3nt: TGTGCCTCCAGGGGTAACTCTGGAAACACCATATATTTT

j_gene: TRBJ2-7
abundance: .
v_gene: TRBV7-2
d_gene: .
CDR3aa: CASSHSGYEQYF
CDR3nt: TGTGCCAGCAGCCATTCGGGTTACGAGCAGTACTTC

j_gene: TRBJ2-7
abundance: .
v_gene: TRBV7-8
d_gene: TRBD2
CDR3aa: CASSSTSGGREQYF
CDR3nt: TGTGCCAGCAGCTCGACTAGCGGGGGACGCGAGCAGTACTTC

j_gene: TRBJ2-2
abundance: .
v_gene: TRBV5-1
d_gene: .
CDR3aa: CASSGAKNTGELFF
CDR3nt: TGCGCCAGCAGTGGGGCAAAAAACACCGGGGAGCTGTTTTTT

j_gene: TRBJ1-2
abundance: .
v_gene: TRBV10-2
d_gene: .
CDR3aa: CASSESTGVGGYTF
CDR3nt: TGCGCCAGCAGTGAGTCTACGGGGGTTGGTGGCTACACCTTC

j_gene: TRBJ2-1
abundance: .
v_gene: TRBV21-1
d_gene: .
CDR3aa: CASSSQTRDRGPNEQFF
CDR3nt: TGTGCCAGCAGCTCTCAAACCCGAGACAGGGGGCCCAATGAGCAGTTCTTC

j_gene: TRBJ1-3
abundance: .
v_gene: TRBV29-1
d_gene: .
CDR3aa: CSVTKTMGGNTIYF
CDR3nt: TGCAGCGTCACAAAAACCATGGGGGGAAACACCATATATTTT

j_gene: TRBJ2-1
abundance: once
v_gene: TRBV18
d_gene: TRBD2
CDR3aa: CASSPGGSKSSGRPMYEQFF
CDR3nt: TGTGCCAGCTCACCAGGGGGCTCTAAATCCAGCGGGAGGCCGATGTATGAGCAGTTCTTC

j_gene: TRBJ2-1
abundance: once
v_gene: TRBV2
d_gene: TRBD2
CDR3aa: CASMGLAGAWNEQFF
CDR3nt: TGTGCCAGCATGGGACTAGCGGGAGCTTGGAATGAGCAGTTCTTC

j_gene: TRBJ1-4
abundance: .
v_gene: TRBV9
d_gene: .
CDR3aa: CASSPREGNAEKLFF
CDR3nt: TGTGCCAGCAGCCCCAGGGAGGGCAATGCTGAAAAACTGTTTTTT

j_gene: TRBJ1-1
abundance: .
v_gene: TRBV4-3
d_gene: .
CDR3aa: CASSQDKGRNTEAFF
CDR3nt: TGCGCCAGCAGCCAAGATAAGGGGAGAAACACTGAAGCTTTCTTT

j_gene: TRBJ1-2
abundance: few
v_gene: TRBV28
d_gene: TRBD1
CDR3aa: CASSPTTGGYNDYGYTF
CDR3nt: TGTGCCAGCAGTCCTACGACAGGGGGCTACAATGACTATGGCTACACCTTC

j_gene: TRBJ2-2
abundance: .
v_gene: TRBV28
d_gene: .
CDR3aa: CASSSSRWVSNTGELFF
CDR3nt: TGTGCCAGCAGTTCCAGCCGGTGGGTTTCGAACACCGGGGAGCTGTTTTTT

j_gene: TRBJ2-7
abundance: .
v_gene: TRBV27
d_gene: TRBD1
CDR3aa: CASSLGTGGEQYF
CDR3nt: TGTGCCAGCAGTCTCGGGACAGGGGGCGAGCAGTACTTC

j_gene: TRBJ2-3
abundance: once
v_gene: TRBV7-3
d_gene: .
CDR3aa: CASSLKGPADTQYF
CDR3nt: TGTGCCAGCAGCTTAAAGGGCCCAGCAGATACGCAGTATTTT

j_gene: TRBJ2-7
abundance: .
v_gene: TRBV3-1/TRBV3-2
d_gene: .
CDR3aa: CASSEGVSYEQYF
CDR3nt: TGTGCCAGCAGCGAAGGAGTCTCCTACGAGCAGTACTTC

j_gene: TRBJ2-1
abundance: .
v_gene: TRBV18
d_gene: .
CDR3aa: CASSLDRIPYNEQFF
CDR3nt: TGTGCCAGCTCTCTAGACAGGATCCCATACAATGAGCAGTTCTTC

j_gene: TRBJ2-5
abundance: .
v_gene: TRBV27
d_gene: .
CDR3aa: CASSLVGFQETQYF
CDR3nt: TGTGCCAGCAGTTTAGTGGGGTTCCAAGAGACCCAGTACTTC

j_gene: TRBJ2-7
abundance: .
v_gene: TRBV15
d_gene: .
CDR3aa: CATSKRGTSYEQYF
CDR3nt: TGTGCCACCAGCAAACGAGGGACATCCTACGAGCAGTACTTC

j_gene: TRBJ1-2
abundance: few
v_gene: TRBV27
d_gene: .
CDR3aa: CASSYPSGYGYTF
CDR3nt: TGTGCCAGCAGTTACCCGTCTGGCTATGGCTACACCTTC

j_gene: TRBJ2-1
abundance: .
v_gene: TRBV11-2
d_gene: .
CDR3aa: CASSYRDIIYNEQFF
CDR3nt: TGTGCCAGCAGCTACCGGGACATCATATACAATGAGCAGTTCTTC